Detailed here is one T cell receptor beta chain. These data belong to a study of blood T cell repertoires in COVID-19. Turning to the study itself: Sources were T cells, B-cell-depleted T cells, or PBMCs; the material itself was cDNA or gDNA.

Per the original data handling: Amplifying reference gene primers gave estimates of nucleated cell counts. Some clones are missing from TCRdb's copy, which holds only in-frame ones; the method was immunoSEQ multiplex PCR. The DNA gave D and trimming, while V, J and clone size come from that table. Of roughly 140,000 clones detected, around 80% appear once; the ten largest clones hold about 5.8%. The TCR comes from a human donor in a cohort sampled during active COVID-19. Sequenced sample: peripheral blood.

Here the CDR3 DNA reads TGTGCCAGCAGCTTGTACGGGGGTGTCGAAAAACTGTTTTTT. As protein: CASSLYGGVEKLFF. This chain connects TRBV5-4 to TRBJ1-4; a weak D match, TRBD1 (5 bases). Between the trimmed V and J ends, which lost 1 base and 8 bases, there was a span of 12 bases. The V gene's germline CDR1 is SGHNT and CDR2 YYREEE (reference sequence). The CDR3 extends over 14 amino acids. The variable domain in full, completed from reference TRBV5-4 and TRBJ1-4, reads ETGVTQSPTHLIKTRGQQVTLRCSSQSGHNTVSWYQQALGQGPQFIFQYYREEENGRGNFPPRFSGLQFPNYSSELNVNALELDDSALYLCASSLYGGVEKLFFGSGTQLSVL.